The 30 T cell receptor beta chains given below trace back to one sample, sequenced in a study of OX40 agonist ivuxolimab in advanced cancers. Profiled with immunoSEQ multiplex PCR; TCRdb holds only in-frame clones, not every one. In the table there are fewer than 90,000 clones, around 89% of which are singletons. The sequenced sample was CD4+ or CD8+ T cells sorted from blood, obtained in a trial of the OX40 agonist ivuxolimab. The receptors were gathered from an adult with an advanced solid tumor such as melanoma, head and neck, liver or kidney cancer.

The chain carries TRBV7-2 and TRBJ1-3, with D unclear. The CDR3 extends over 13 amino acids. Germline assignment: CDR1 SGHTA and CDR2 FQGNSA. Deletions cut 5 bases from V and 2 bases from J, with 7 bases between. CDR3 sequence: CASSLGTGNTIYF. The CDR3 DNA reads as TGTGCCAGCAGCCTAGGGACTGGAAACACCATATATTTT.

The V call is TRBV4-3, the J call TRBJ2-7; no firm D call. This CDR3 spans 13 amino acids. Per the germline V gene, CDR1 is LGHNA and CDR2 is YSLEER. V lost 1 base to trimming and J lost 3 bases, with 7 bases between them. CDR3 loop: CASSQVVYYEQYF. CDR3 DNA sequence: TGCGCCAGCAGCCAAGTAGTGTACTACGAGCAGTACTTC.

The rearrangement uses TRBV25-1 and TRBJ2-1; TRBD2 agrees at 7 bases. Germline CDR1 reads MGHDK; CDR2 reads SYGVNS. This CDR3 is built from 16 residues. J gave up 7 bases and V 4 bases, and 13 bases lay outside the gene matches. This CDR3 reads CASSVIGGSGMNEQFF. CDR3 nucleotide sequence: TGTGCCAGCAGTGTAATCGGGGGGTCTGGAATGAATGAGCAGTTCTTC.

The sample holds a few counts of this clone. This rearrangement joins TRBV5-4 to TRBJ2-1, with 11 nucleotides matching TRBD2. J lost 5 bases, V lost 3 bases, and 7 bases had no gene match. Per germline, CDR1 SGHNT and CDR2 YYREEE (reference sequence). This CDR3 is 16 amino acids long. In nucleotides, the CDR3 is TGTGCCAGCAGCTCTGGGACTAGCGGAGGGAACAATGAGCAGTTCTTC. This encodes CASSSGTSGGNNEQFF.

CDR3 in amino acids: CASSSSQGRPNSPLHF. CDR3 nucleotides: TGTGCCAGCAGTTCAAGCCAGGGAAGACCTAATTCACCCCTCCACTTT. J is TRBJ1-6 and V is TRBV6-6, with a tentative D call TRBD1 (5 bases). The CDR3 sequence is 16 residues long. Germline values: CDR1 MNHNY, CDR2 SVGAGI (reference sequence). V lost 4 bases to trimming and J lost 6 bases, with 16 bases between them.

CDR3 coding DNA: TGTGCCAGCAGCTTCTACCTAGCGGGGACCAATGAGCAGTTCTTC. Translation gives CASSFYLAGTNEQFF. The V and J genes are TRBV7-2 and TRBJ2-1; the match to TRBD2 covers 9 bases. Germline values: CDR1 SGHTA, CDR2 FQGNSA. Trimming removed 3 bases from V and 6 bases from J; junction bases left unmatched: 6. This CDR3 spans 15 amino acids.

The chain recombines TRBV7-2 with TRBJ1-1; no reliable D call. CDR1 and CDR2 from the germline V gene are SGHTA and FQGNSA. The CDR3 has 15 amino acids. Trimming cost V 2 bases and J 0 bases, with 10 bases left between them. The CDR3 coding sequence is TGTGCCAGCAGCTTAATGGCAGACATGAACACTGAAGCTTTCTTT. Translated: CASSLMADMNTEAFF. Drawing the rest from reference TRBV7-2 and TRBJ1-1, the complete variable domain is GAGVSQSPSNKVTEKGKDVELRCDPISGHTALYWYRQSLGQGLEFLIYFQGNSAPDKSGLPSDRFSAERTGGSVSTLTIQRTQQEDSAVYLCASSLMADMNTEAFFGQGTRLTVV.

V and J are TRBV11-3 and TRBJ2-7; 7 nucleotides agree with TRBD1. The V and J ends lost 1 base and 2 bases, in that order; junction bases with no gene match: 5. The length of the CDR3 is 15 residues. CDR1 is SGHNT, CDR2 YENEEA, per germline. CDR3 protein: CASSLALRGPYEQYF. The CDR3 coding sequence is TGTGCCAGCAGCTTAGCGTTAAGGGGGCCCTACGAGCAGTACTTC.

The chain links TRBV9 to TRBJ2-5, with D unresolved. The CDR3 length is 13 residues. CDR1 is SGDLS, CDR2 YYNGEE, per germline. V lost 2 bases and J 1 base, leaving 6 bases between the germline ends. This chain's CDR3 is CASSVWGQETQYF. The CDR3 region has the DNA TGTGCCAGCAGCGTGTGGGGCCAAGAGACCCAGTACTTC.

The chain joins TRBV5-1 to TRBJ2-5, with D unclear. V shed 3 bases and J shed 6 bases, with 6 bases lying between them. Germline CDR1 is SGHRS and CDR2 is YFSETQ. The CDR3 is made up of 11 amino acids. The CDR3 sequence is CASSYDQTQYF. DNA of the CDR3: TGCGCCAGCAGCTACGACCAGACCCAGTACTTC.

The genes are TRBV7-2 and TRBJ2-1, with D perhaps given as TRBD1 or TRBD2 (6 bases each). V lost 4 bases and J 5 bases, leaving 18 bases between the germline ends. Germline assignment: CDR1 SGHTA and CDR2 FQGNSA. CDR3 length: 16 residues. The CDR3 here is CASSSVGGGADNEQFF. DNA of the CDR3: TGTGCCAGCAGCTCAGTAGGGGGAGGTGCTGACAATGAGCAGTTCTTC.

The V gene is TRBV11-2, the J gene TRBJ2-7; 9 nucleotides line up with TRBD2. The CDR3 sequence is 16 residues long. V trimming: 4 bases; J trimming: 2 bases; junction bases outside the gene matches: 9. From germline, CDR1 is SGHAT and CDR2 FQNNGV. The CDR3 protein is CASSSETSGYTYEQYF. The CDR3 nucleotides are TGTGCCAGCAGCTCGGAAACTAGCGGGTACACCTACGAGCAGTACTTC.

This chain connects TRBV6-1 to TRBJ1-2; no clear D. Between the trimmed V and J ends, which lost 3 bases and 8 bases, there was a span of 22 bases. There are 16 residues in the CDR3. The germline gives CDR1 MNHNS, CDR2 SASEGT. CDR3 residues: CASSDFGNGSGRGYTF. CDR3 in DNA: TGTGCCAGCAGTGATTTCGGTAACGGGTCAGGTCGCGGCTACACCTTC.

This clone was seen a handful of times. This rearrangement joins TRBV19 to TRBJ2-1, with no clear D. The CDR3 covers 12 residues. V gave up 5 bases and J gave up 3 bases, with 5 bases separating them. CDR1 and CDR2 from the germline V gene are LNHDA and SQIVND (reference sequence). CDR3 bases: TGTGCCAGTAGTCCAAGCTACAATGAGCAGTTCTTC. It translates to CASSPSYNEQFF.

This clone was observed a few times. The rearrangement links TRBV5-4 to TRBJ2-3; TRBD2 matches 7 bases. Trimming removed 1 base from V and 0 bases from J; junction bases left unmatched: 2. Germline V gene sequence: CDR1 SGHNT, CDR2 YYREEE (reference sequence). The CDR3 length is 15 residues. The CDR3 loop reads CASSLSAGSTDTQYF. In DNA form, the CDR3 reads TGTGCCAGCAGCTTGTCAGCGGGAAGCACAGATACGCAGTATTTT.

This clone was detected only once. V usage is TRBV15 and J usage is TRBJ2-3; D ambiguous. Deletions cut 0 bases from V and 0 bases from J, with 7 bases between. There are 15 residues in the CDR3. Germline V gene data show CDR1 as LNHNV and CDR2 as YYDKDF (reference sequence). The CDR3 DNA reads as TGTGCCACCAGCAGAGATAGGGTCAGCACAGATACGCAGTATTTT. Translating it yields CATSRDRVSTDTQYF.

V is TRBV11-2 and J is TRBJ1-1; D gene uncertain. The V end lost 0 bases, the J end lost 2 bases, and 10 bases lay between the germline ends. The CDR3 length is 15 residues. Looked up from germline, CDR1 is SGHAT and CDR2 is FQNNGV. CDR3 region: CASSLDLLPNTEAFF. Written as DNA, the CDR3 is TGTGCCAGCAGCTTAGACCTTCTCCCTAACACTGAAGCTTTCTTT.

CDR3 in DNA: TGTGCCAGCAGCCACGCTACCCAGGGGGCCGACACCGGGGAGCTGTTTTTT. This sequence encodes CASSHATQGADTGELFF. The gene calls are TRBV4-2 and TRBJ2-2; 8 nucleotides match TRBD1. Germline CDR1 is LGHNA and CDR2 is YNFKEQ. V was clipped by 3 bases and J by 3 bases; unmatched bases: 9. The CDR3 has 17 residues.

The rearrangement joins TRBV7-8 to TRBJ1-1; D call uncertain. Germline V lookup: CDR1 SGHVS, CDR2 FQNEAQ. CDR3 length equals 13 residues. V shed 3 bases and J shed 0 bases, with 5 bases lying between them. In nucleotides, the CDR3 is TGTGCCAGCAGCTTGGACCTGAACACTGAAGCTTTCTTT. Translation: CASSLDLNTEAFF.

This clone came up once. The V gene is TRBV19, the J gene TRBJ2-1, with 11 positions matching TRBD2. After removal of 7 bases from V and 5 bases from J, the junction contained 4 bases not matched to a gene. This CDR3 is built from 14 residues. The V gene's germline CDR1 is LNHDA and CDR2 SQIVND (reference sequence). As DNA, the CDR3 is TGTGCCAGTACCCTTAGCGGGAGGGACAATGAGCAGTTCTTC. It is translated as CASTLSGRDNEQFF. The variable domain in full, with the rest retrieved from reference TRBV19 and TRBJ2-1, is DGGITQSPKYLFRKEGQNVTLSCEQNLNHDAMYWYRQDPGQGLRLIYYSQIVNDFQKGDIAEGYSVSREKKESFPLTVTSAQKNPTAFYLCASTLSGRDNEQFFGPGTRLTVL.

The rearrangement joins TRBV7-9 to TRBJ2-1; 8 bases line up with TRBD2. Per germline, CDR1 SEHNR and CDR2 FQNEAQ (reference sequence). V trimming: 9 bases; J trimming: 4 bases; junction bases outside the gene matches: 8. The CDR3 sequence is 14 residues long. CDR3 DNA sequence: TGTGCCAGTGGAACTAGCGGAGCTTACAATGAGCAGTTCTTC. Its translation: CASGTSGAYNEQFF.

The V call is TRBV2, the J call TRBJ1-2; possible D gene TRBD1, 6 bases. Germline lookup yields CDR1 SNHLY and CDR2 FYNNEI. With 3 bases removed from V and 6 bases from J, the gap between germline ends came to 8 bases. This CDR3 is 12 amino acids long. For the CDR3, the DNA is TGTGCCAGCAGTGAGGACAGCAATGGCTACACCTTC. Amino acids: CASSEDSNGYTF.

The gene calls are TRBV5-1 and TRBJ2-1; 13 bases are shared with TRBD2. Germline-derived CDR1 and CDR2 are SGHRS and YFSETQ. The V gene end was trimmed by 6 bases and the J gene end by 9 bases; junction bases not matched to a gene: 12. This CDR3 is 16 amino acids long. CDR3 nucleotides: TGCGCCAGCACCTCGAGGGGACTAGCGGGAAACACTGAGCAGTTCTTC. It translates to CASTSRGLAGNTEQFF.

The J gene is TRBJ2-6, the V gene TRBV18; maybe TRBD1 (5 bases). Germline CDR1 KGHSH, CDR2 LQKENI. This CDR3 has 18 residues. Trimming pared 1 base from V and 0 bases from J, leaving 13 bases between. DNA for the CDR3: TGTGCCAGCTCACCACGACAGACCCGATCCTCTGGGGCCAACGTCCTGACTTTC. Translating gives CASSPRQTRSSGANVLTF.

The chain carries TRBV10-1 and TRBJ1-1; 7 bases match TRBD1. V lost 3 bases and J lost 5; bases outside the gene matches: 9. The germline CDR1 and CDR2 sequences are WNHNN and SYGVQD (reference sequence). CDR3 size: 15 residues. The CDR3 loop is CASSEIGGEGTEAFF. CDR3 nucleotide sequence: TGCGCCAGCAGTGAAATAGGGGGCGAGGGTACTGAAGCTTTCTTT.

The chain employs TRBV14 and TRBJ2-1; maybe TRBD2 (5 bases). The ends were cut back, 4 bases at V and 7 bases at J, with 20 bases in the middle. The length of the CDR3 is 16 residues. Germline values: CDR1 SGHDN, CDR2 FVKESK. The CDR3 DNA is TGTGCCAGCAGCCGAGGCTCGGTTCTAGCTATAAATGAGCAGTTCTTC. It codes for CASSRGSVLAINEQFF.

The chain has TRBV11-3 and TRBJ2-5, with 8 bases aligning to TRBD2. CDR1 and CDR2 from the germline V gene are SGHNT and YENEEA. The CDR3 has 17 residues. The V segment lost 0 bases and the J segment 5 bases; nucleotides outside the gene matches: 11. The CDR3 DNA is TGTGCCAGCAGCTTAGATCTTGGGGTAGCGGGATCGGAGACCCAGTACTTC. As protein: CASSLDLGVAGSETQYF. Based on the CDR3 plus reference TRBV11-3 and TRBJ2-5, the full variable domain is EAGVVQSPRYKIIEKKQPVAFWCNPISGHNTLYWYLQNLGQGPELLIRYENEEAVDDSQLPKDRFSAERLKGVDSTLKIQPAELGDSAVYLCASSLDLGVAGSETQYFGPGTRLLVL.

The chain couples TRBV5-1 to TRBJ1-2; TRBD1 is a possible D gene (5 bases). The CDR3 length is 13 residues. CDR1 and CDR2 from the germline V gene are SGHRS and YFSETQ. Trimming cost V 4 bases and J 5 bases, with 12 bases left between them. CDR3 residues: CASSLDMEYGYTF. DNA of the CDR3: TGCGCCAGCAGCCTGGACATGGAGTATGGCTACACCTTC.

The V and J genes are TRBV6-5 and TRBJ2-3, with D tentatively TRBD2 (6 bases). V lost 5 bases, J lost 8 bases, and 11 bases lay in between. There are 12 residues in the CDR3. Germline V gene data show CDR1 as MNHEY and CDR2 as SVGAGI. The CDR3 DNA is TGTGCCAGCAGTCACACGGAGGGTACGCAGTATTTT. Amino acid sequence: CASSHTEGTQYF.

The CDR3 region is CASSQQPGDSGNTIYF. CDR3 bases: TGTGCCAGCAGCCAACAACCAGGGGATTCTGGAAACACCATATATTTT. The genes are TRBV13 and TRBJ1-3, with a weak D call TRBD1 (6 bases). Germline assignment: CDR1 PRHDT and CDR2 FYEKMQ (reference sequence). The CDR3 spans 16 residues. Trimming left V 5 bases short and J 1 base short, with 15 bases between.